This TCR beta chain was found in a study of blood T cell repertoires in COVID-19. Using immunoSEQ multiplex PCR, the repertoire was profiled, and TCRdb retains in-frame clones only, with some absent. Of under 55,000 clones in the sample, approximately 90% were seen once. The CDR3 consists of 17 residues. The V gene end was trimmed by 3 bases and the J gene end by 2 bases; junction bases not matched to a gene: 9. Germline loops: CDR1 DFQATT, CDR2 SNEGSKA (reference sequence). The sequence came from a woman over 75 with active COVID-19. This chain joins TRBV20-1 and TRBJ2-1; TRBD2 aligns across 11 bases. The material sequenced was peripheral blood. For the CDR3, the DNA is TGCAGTGCTAGTCCCATAGCGGGAGGGGCCCCCTACAATGAGCAGTTCTTC. Its protein product is CSASPIAGGAPYNEQFF.